The 22 T cell receptor beta chains reported below all come from one sample, sequenced in a study of PD-1 blockade in mismatch repair-deficient tumors. The table came from immunoSEQ multiplex PCR; TCRdb's copy has only in-frame clones and leaves some out. This table holds 80,000 to 130,000 clones, approximately 80% found once. Sequencing was performed on peripheral blood, taken roughly 35 weeks after starting pembrolizumab. These receptors came from an adult with mismatch repair-deficient cancer.

This sequence joins TRBV18 and TRBJ1-1, with D uncertain. The V gene's germline CDR1 is KGHSH and CDR2 LQKENI. The length of the CDR3 is 14 residues. The V end was cut by 1 base, the J end by 1 base, with 7 bases between. The CDR3 coding sequence is TGTGCCAGCTCACCACGGGTTGAGAACACTGAAGCTTTCTTT. Amino acid sequence: CASSPRVENTEAFF.

V gene TRBV29-1 combines with J gene TRBJ2-7; D uncertain. V was pared by 6 bases and J by 4 bases, with 7 bases between. CDR3 size: 10 residues. Germline V gene sequence: CDR1 SQVTM, CDR2 ANQGSEA. The CDR3 loop reads CSVAIYEQYF. The CDR3 region has the DNA TGCAGCGTCGCTATTTACGAGCAGTACTTC.

The rearrangement links TRBV14 to TRBJ2-2, with 9 bases that match TRBD2. The CDR3 runs to 17 residues. V dropped 4 bases and J dropped 2; count of bases not matched to a gene: 8. The germline gives CDR1 SGHDN, CDR2 FVKESK. CDR3 in DNA: TGTGCCAGCAGCCGACTAGCGGATCATTTTAACACCGGGGAGCTGTTTTTT. Translated, it gives CASSRLADHFNTGELFF.

This clone was seen just once. J is TRBJ1-1 and V is TRBV11-3; no firm D call. The CDR3 length is 11 residues. Trimming left V 2 bases short and J 5 bases short, with 3 bases between. Looked up from germline, CDR1 is SGHNT and CDR2 is YENEEA. CDR3 bases: TGTGCCAGCAGCTTAAATACTGAAGCTTTCTTT. It encodes CASSLNTEAFF.

The chain has TRBV5-6 and TRBJ2-7, with 7 bases fitting TRBD2. The germline V gene encodes CDR1 SGHDT and CDR2 YYEEEE. CDR3 length equals 15 residues. The J segment lost 3 bases and the V segment lost 2 bases, leaving 8 bases of the junction unmatched. The CDR3 sequence is CASSFFGEGRYEQYF. The CDR3 DNA follows: TGTGCCAGCAGCTTCTTTGGGGAGGGGCGCTACGAGCAGTACTTC. Looking up the rest from reference TRBV5-6 and TRBJ2-7 gives the full variable domain: DAGVTQSPTHLIKTRGQQVTLRCSPKSGHDTVSWYQQALGQGPQFIFQYYEEEERQRGNFPDRFSGHQFPNYSSELNVNALLLGDSALYLCASSFFGEGRYEQYFGPGTRLTVT.

This clone was observed a handful of times. This rearrangement joins TRBV19 to TRBJ2-5; D is ambiguous. Looked up from germline, CDR1 is LNHDA and CDR2 is SQIVND (reference sequence). The CDR3 covers 13 residues. V shed 9 bases and J shed 2 bases, with 13 bases lying between them. The DNA of the CDR3 is TGTGCCAGCGCGAACCGGGTGCAAGAGACCCAGTACTTC. It encodes CASANRVQETQYF.

This chain joins TRBV7-9 and TRBJ2-3; 11 bases align to TRBD2. The CDR3 totals 15 residues. V lost 4 bases, J lost 11 bases, and 11 bases stayed unmatched. Germline CDR1 reads SEHNR; CDR2 reads FQNEAQ (reference sequence). The chain's CDR3 is CASSSSLAGGEGQYF. The CDR3 bases are TGTGCCAGCAGCTCCTCTTTAGCGGGAGGGGAGGGGCAGTATTTT.

Points on this clone: Its ends do not fully match the called genes, so a read error is possible. The chain employs TRBV9 and TRBJ1-1; 8 bases align to TRBD1. Germline V lookup: CDR1 SGDLS, CDR2 YYNGEE. The CDR3 is 14 residues long. The CDR3 spells CASTVIDRGTEAFF. CDR3 nucleotides: TGTGCCAGCACCGTAATTGACAGGGGTACTGAAGCTTTCTTT.

This clone showed up just a few times. CDR3 in amino acids: CASSLWPGRVDEQFF. The CDR3 nucleotides read TGTGCCAGCAGCTTATGGCCAGGTCGAGTCGATGAGCAGTTCTTC. The V call is TRBV7-2, the J call TRBJ2-1; no definite D call. Germline V gene sequence: CDR1 SGHTA, CDR2 FQGNSA. The CDR3 is 15 residues long. V lost 2 bases and J 8 bases, leaving 16 bases between the germline ends.

In regard to this clone: The same CDR3 can be traced to other DNA sequences in this sample. This chain links TRBV15 with TRBJ1-5, with D uncertain. V lost 0 bases to trimming and J lost 4 bases, with 4 bases between them. Germline lookup yields CDR1 LNHNV and CDR2 YYDKDF (reference sequence). There are 13 residues in the CDR3. CDR3 DNA sequence: TGTGCCACCAGCAGAGACCTTAATCAGCCCCAGCATTTT. As protein: CATSRDLNQPQHF.

The chain carries TRBV27 and TRBJ1-2, with TRBD1 matching over 7 bases. Germline trimming cut 6 bases from V and 5 bases from J; bases unmatched to any gene: 9. CDR1 is MNHEY, CDR2 SMNVEV, per germline (reference sequence). The CDR3 contains 14 residues. DNA of the CDR3: TGTGCCAGCAGCGAATTGGCAGGGGGTTATGGCTACACCTTC. Residues: CASSELAGGYGYTF.

The CDR3 protein is CASSLLAGEQFF. The CDR3 DNA reads as TGCGCCAGCAGCCTCCTGGCGGGTGAGCAGTTCTTC. V gene TRBV4-1 combines with J gene TRBJ2-1; a possible D gene is TRBD2 (5 bases). Trimming removed 4 bases at V and 9 bases at J, with 10 bases between. CDR1 and CDR2 from the germline V gene are MGHRA and YSYEKL. CDR3 length equals 12 residues.

This chain uses TRBV19 with TRBJ1-1, with D perhaps TRBD1 (6 bases). Germline V gene lookup returns CDR1 LNHDA and CDR2 SQIVND (reference sequence). V lost 5 bases and J 4 bases, leaving 11 bases between the germline ends. The CDR3 runs 13 residues. The CDR3 DNA reads TGTGCCAGTAGTCCATTGACAGGCACTGAAGCTTTCTTT. It is translated as CASSPLTGTEAFF.

The chain recombines TRBV30 with TRBJ1-3; 8 bases are a match to TRBD1. CDR3 size: 15 residues. J was trimmed by 1 base and V by 3 bases; bases with no gene match: 5. Looked up from germline, CDR1 is GTSNPN and CDR2 is SVGIG (reference sequence). CDR3 sequence reads: CAWSQGARSGNTIYF. The CDR3 coding sequence is TGTGCCTGGAGCCAGGGGGCAAGGTCTGGAAACACCATATATTTT.

The rearrangement joins TRBV2 to TRBJ2-1; D remains ambiguous. V was pared by 6 bases and J by 6 bases, with 12 bases between. CDR1 is SNHLY, CDR2 FYNNEI, per germline. This CDR3 has 13 amino acids. CDR3 sequence reads: CASRLSLGNEQFF. The CDR3 region has the DNA TGTGCCAGCAGGCTATCTCTAGGCAATGAGCAGTTCTTC.

V and J are TRBV19 and TRBJ1-5; a weak D match, TRBD1 (6 bases). The V and J ends lost 11 bases and 5 bases respectively, with 16 bases between them. The CDR3 sequence is 13 residues long. Germline CDR1 and CDR2: LNHDA and SQIVND (reference sequence). The CDR3 DNA reads TGTGCCGGAGGGGGGGTTGTGGATCAGCCCCAGCATTTT. Its protein is CAGGGVVDQPQHF.

There are many counts of this clone. This chain uses TRBV4-3 with TRBJ2-1, with TRBD2 identical over 9 bases. Germline CDR1 is LGHNA and CDR2 is YSLEER. The length of the CDR3 is 16 residues. Trimming took 2 bases from V and 2 from J; bases not matched to a gene: 4. In nucleotides, the CDR3 is TGCGCCAGCAGCCAAAGACCTAGCGGGACCTACAATGAGCAGTTCTTC. Its translation: CASSQRPSGTYNEQFF.

J is TRBJ2-7 and V is TRBV4-1; 9 nucleotides align to TRBD1. Germline CDR1 MGHRA, CDR2 YSYEKL. V dropped 3 bases and J dropped 3; count of bases not matched to a gene: 6. The CDR3 length is 15 residues. The CDR3 loop reads CASSQAGTGSYEQYF. CDR3 sequence (DNA): TGCGCCAGCAGCCAGGCCGGGACAGGGAGCTACGAGCAGTACTTC.

This clone was observed a few times. V and J are TRBV6-1 and TRBJ1-4; D may be TRBD1 (6 bases). The CDR3 length is 14 residues. V was clipped by 3 bases and J by 1 base, with 6 bases between them. Germline CDR1 and CDR2: MNHNS and SASEGT. CDR3 in amino acids: CASSDRGTNEKLFF. The CDR3 nucleotides read TGTGCCAGCAGTGACAGGGGAACTAATGAAAAACTGTTTTTT.

This chain joins TRBV9 and TRBJ2-1, with D perhaps matching TRBD1 or TRBD2 (5 bases each). Germline V CDR1 and CDR2: SGDLS, YYNGEE. The CDR3 runs to 16 residues. The ends were cut back, 0 bases at V and 4 bases at J, with 14 bases in the middle. This CDR3 reads CASSVGSGGRYNEQFF. In DNA, the CDR3 is TGTGCCAGCAGCGTAGGGTCTGGGGGAAGATACAATGAGCAGTTCTTC.

J is TRBJ1-5 and V is TRBV5-5; perhaps TRBD1 as D (6 bases). Trimming stripped 4 bases from V and 3 bases from J, with 14 bases between. The CDR3 length is 15 residues. Germline V gene lookup returns CDR1 SGHKS and CDR2 YYEKEE (reference sequence). The CDR3: CASSPGDGDNQPQHF. The CDR3 nucleotides are TGTGCCAGCAGCCCAGGGGATGGGGACAATCAGCCCCAGCATTTT.

V usage is TRBV2 and J usage is TRBJ1-1, with D perhaps matching TRBD1 (6 bases). Looked up from germline, CDR1 is SNHLY and CDR2 is FYNNEI. The CDR3 consists of 14 residues. V lost 6 bases and J 1 base, leaving 12 bases between the germline ends. The CDR3 protein is CASRGTGKNTEAFF. The CDR3 coding sequence is TGTGCCAGCAGGGGAACAGGGAAGAACACTGAAGCTTTCTTT. The full variable domain, its missing parts supplied by reference TRBV2 and TRBJ1-1, is EPEVTQTPSHQVTQMGQEVILRCVPISNHLYFYWYRQILGQKVEFLVSFYNNEISEKSEIFDDQFSVERPDGSNFTLKIRSTKLEDSAMYFCASRGTGKNTEAFFGQGTRLTVV.